The entry below describes one TCR beta chain. Its antigen is unknown. Compared with germline, one end of the junction differs, possibly owing to a read error. The CDR3 spans 15 residues. Germline loops: CDR1 PRHDT, CDR2 FYEKMQ (reference sequence). Time point of the sample: newly diagnosed GD, antithyroid drugs for less than 3 months. The TCR library used RNA extracted from PBMCs. To make TCR beta libraries, researchers used iRepertoire HTBI primers and Arm-PCR of CDR3 regions. MiXCR was run by TCRdb on the multiplex PCR reads, yielding one entry per CDR3 protein. The data show about 450,000 distinct CDR3 sequences, with about 15% seen just once and around a sixth held by the top ten. This specimen belongs to a study of regulatory T cells in long-lasting Graves disease. Points from the study as a whole: Repertoires from persistent disease leaned toward TRBV28, TRBJ1-2 and TRBJ2-5.

These data were also filed under a second study, of T cells in Graves' hyperthyroidism and ophthalmopathy. That source adds: Ophthalmopathy, as predicted by the model, came a median about seven months after the prediction.

V gene TRBV13 combines with J gene TRBJ2-1; D is unresolved. The receptor's source is a woman in her forties or fifties with Graves disease. This specimen was peripheral blood mononuclear cells (PBMCs), taken at new diagnosis, from a patient treated with antithyroid drugs. The CDR3 bases are TGTGCCAGCAGCTTCCCGGGTCTGTCCTACAATGGGCAGTTCTTC. It encodes CASSFPGLSYNGQFF.